These 24 T cell receptor beta chains originate from one sample sequenced in a study of CD8+ T cells in alopecia areata. cDNA serving as the sequencing template came from extracted, reverse transcribed RNA. Some clones are missing from TCRdb's copy, which holds only in-frame ones; the method was immunoSEQ multiplex PCR. The sample consists of more than 200,000 clones, approximately 67% of them appearing once. Treatment given: oral pan-JAK inhibitor, 5-10 mg twice daily. Sequenced here: CD4+ T cells sorted from blood, sampled at week 44, from a patient treated with tofacitinib. The receptors were gathered from a human donor with alopecia areata.

The rearrangement joins TRBV19 to TRBJ2-1; D ambiguous. Trimming left V 3 bases short and J 1 base short, with 16 bases between. Germline V gene data show CDR1 as LNHDA and CDR2 as SQIVND (reference sequence). The CDR3 contains 17 residues. The CDR3 spells CASSMPSHPNSYNEQFF. The CDR3 nucleotides are TGTGCCAGTAGTATGCCCAGCCACCCCAATTCCTACAATGAGCAGTTCTTC.

The chain links TRBV6-5 to TRBJ2-7; D possibly corresponds to TRBD2 (6 bases). The CDR3 runs to 12 residues. V lost 7 bases and J 6 bases, leaving 13 bases between the germline ends. The germline V gene has CDR1 MNHEY and CDR2 SVGAGI. The CDR3 protein is CASTRRGGEQYF. In nucleotides, the CDR3 is TGTGCCAGCACGCGCCGGGGAGGCGAGCAGTACTTC.

The gene calls are TRBV5-6 and TRBJ1-2; TRBD1 might be the D (5 bases). Trimming shortened V by 1 base and J by 3 bases, and 13 bases separated the two germline ends. The length of the CDR3 is 15 residues. Germline V gives CDR1 SGHDT, CDR2 YYEEEE. DNA of the CDR3: TGTGCCAGCAGCTTGATAAGGGGCGCTTACTATGGCTACACCTTC. This codes for CASSLIRGAYYGYTF.

The CDR3, as DNA: TGCAGCGTGGGGACACAGGGTGGTGAGCAGTACTTC. As protein: CSVGTQGGEQYF. The rearrangement links TRBV29-1 to TRBJ2-7; maybe TRBD1 (6 bases). Trimming pared 6 bases from V and 7 bases from J, leaving 16 bases between. CDR3 length equals 12 residues. From germline, CDR1 is SQVTM and CDR2 ANQGSEA.

The chain couples TRBV7-9 to TRBJ2-1; no firm D call. The germline gives CDR1 SEHNR, CDR2 FQNEAQ (reference sequence). Trimming stripped 5 bases from V and 10 bases from J, with 9 bases between. The CDR3 loop spans 11 amino acids. CDR3 sequence reads: CASSPLREQFF. CDR3 DNA: TGTGCCAGCAGCCCTTTGAGAGAGCAGTTCTTC.

The chain recombines TRBV7-8 with TRBJ1-2, with a tentative D call TRBD1 (5 bases). CDR3 size: 12 residues. Germline CDR1 reads SGHVS; CDR2 reads FQNEAQ. Trimming cost V 3 bases and J 8 bases, with 10 bases left between them. CDR3 bases: TGTGCCAGCAGCTTGGGACCCAAGGGCTACACCTTC. Translated, it gives CASSLGPKGYTF.

V and J are TRBV29-1 and TRBJ1-4; D is unclear. Germline values: CDR1 SQVTM, CDR2 ANQGSEA. There are 11 residues in the CDR3. The V gene lost 1 base and the J gene lost 16 bases, with 13 bases spanning the gap. The CDR3 protein is CSVEVLGSTFF. CDR3 sequence (DNA): TGCAGCGTTGAAGTACTTGGTAGCACGTTTTTT.

The chain is built from TRBV29-1 and TRBJ1-2; D unclear. The CDR3 runs to 13 residues. The germline V gene encodes CDR1 SQVTM and CDR2 ANQGSEA. Trimming stripped 5 bases from V and 7 bases from J, with 17 bases between. CDR3 sequence reads: CSVLGRFSRGYTF. The CDR3, as DNA: TGCAGCGTTCTAGGCAGGTTCTCTCGTGGCTACACCTTC.

This sequence joins TRBV29-1 and TRBJ1-1; perhaps TRBD1 as D (5 bases). The germline V and J ends were trimmed by 4 bases and 5 bases, with 17 bases remaining between them. This CDR3 comprises 14 residues. The germline V gene has CDR1 SQVTM and CDR2 ANQGSEA. The CDR3 bases are TGCAGCGTTGGCTCCGGGTCTGGGGGTACTGAAGCTTTCTTT. This gives the protein CSVGSGSGGTEAFF. The complete variable domain, with remaining parts taken from reference TRBV29-1 and TRBJ1-1, reads SAVISQKPSRDICQRGTSLTIQCQVDSQVTMMFWYRQQPGQSLTLIATANQGSEATYESGFVIDKFPISRPNLTFSTLTVSNMSPEDSSIYLCSVGSGSGGTEAFFGQGTRLTVV.

The CDR3 nucleotides are TGCGCCAGCAGCCAGGACACGCCTGGGGGTGGCGAGCAGTACTTC. Translated, it gives CASSQDTPGGGEQYF. J is TRBJ2-7 and V is TRBV4-3; D might be TRBD1 or TRBD2, each matching 5 bases. Germline assignment: CDR1 LGHNA and CDR2 YSLEER. V lost 3 bases, J lost 6 bases, and 18 bases lay in between. This CDR3 region has 15 residues.

This rearrangement joins TRBV6-5 to TRBJ1-2, with D tentatively TRBD1 (5 bases). Germline assignment: CDR1 MNHEY and CDR2 SVGAGI. The CDR3 has 13 residues. Trimming took off 6 bases at V and 4 bases at J, with 12 bases between the two ends. The CDR3 region is CASRPRGTYGYTF. In nucleotides, the CDR3 is TGTGCCAGCAGACCCCGGGGCACCTATGGCTACACCTTC.

V and J are TRBV4-3 and TRBJ1-2; D might be TRBD1 (5 bases). The V end lost 4 bases, the J end lost 3 bases, and 15 bases lay between the germline ends. Germline CDR1 reads LGHNA; CDR2 reads YSLEER. The CDR3 spans 15 residues. CDR3 bases: TGCGCCAGCAGCCGACGTTCGGGGGTTGACTATGGCTACACCTTC. Translation: CASSRRSGVDYGYTF.

About this clone itself: At one boundary the junction diverges from the germline segment, which might be a read error. The CDR3 DNA follows: TGTGCCAGCAACCCAACGTCCCGCCTACAAGAGATCCAGTACTTC. Translating it yields CASNPTSRLQEIQYF. This chain connects TRBV6-6 to TRBJ2-5; no reliable D call. Germline CDR1 reads MNHNY; CDR2 reads SVGAGI (reference sequence). The CDR3 spans 15 residues.

This clone was counted a few times. V gene TRBV12-5 combines with J gene TRBJ2-3; 10 positions match TRBD1. This CDR3 spans 13 amino acids. The germline V gene encodes CDR1 LGHNT and CDR2 FRNRAP. V lost 11 bases and J lost 2; bases outside the gene matches: 4. The CDR3 DNA follows: TGTGCTTCGGGGACAGGGGTCACAGATACGCAGTATTTT. Translation gives CASGTGVTDTQYF.

The genes are TRBV25-1 and TRBJ1-2; D gene unclear. Germline CDR1 MGHDK, CDR2 SYGVNS. The CDR3 contains 13 residues. Between the trimmed V and J ends, which lost 7 bases and 2 bases, there was a span of 11 bases. The chain's CDR3 is CASTAGANYGYTF. CDR3 coding DNA: TGTGCCAGCACTGCAGGAGCAAACTATGGCTACACCTTC.

This chain uses TRBV10-2 with TRBJ1-6; tentative D call: TRBD1 (5 bases). The CDR3 is made up of 14 amino acids. Germline V gene sequence: CDR1 WSHSY, CDR2 SAAADI. The V end was cut by 0 bases, the J end by 10 bases, with 10 bases between. The CDR3 nucleotides are TGCGCCAGCAGTGAGTCTGGGGGATCCTCACCCCTCCACTTT. It specifies CASSESGGSSPLHF.

This chain joins TRBV5-6 and TRBJ1-2; D ambiguous. V shed 6 bases and J shed 5 bases, with 17 bases lying between them. The CDR3 sequence is 14 residues long. Per the germline V gene, CDR1 is SGHDT and CDR2 is YYEEEE. The DNA for the CDR3 is TGTGCCAGCATCCCCGGCCCGGCGTTATATGGCTACACCTTC. Its translation: CASIPGPALYGYTF.

The chain couples TRBV18 to TRBJ1-4, with a weak D call TRBD1 (6 bases). The CDR3 length is 14 residues. Per the germline V gene, CDR1 is KGHSH and CDR2 is LQKENI. Deletions cut 3 bases from V and 7 bases from J, with 12 bases between. This CDR3 reads CASSPGQLTEKLFF. The CDR3 nucleotides read TGTGCCAGCTCACCCGGACAGTTGACTGAAAAACTGTTTTTT.

The V and J genes are TRBV7-2 and TRBJ2-2; tentatively, D is TRBD1 (5 bases). Germline V gene data show CDR1 as SGHTA and CDR2 as FQGNSA. Trimming took off 5 bases at V and 1 base at J, with 11 bases between the two ends. The CDR3 contains 15 residues. The CDR3 loop is CASSTQTGNTGELFF. DNA of the CDR3: TGTGCCAGCAGCACCCAAACAGGGAACACCGGGGAGCTGTTTTTT.

This chain uses TRBV20-1 with TRBJ2-7, with D perhaps matching TRBD1 (5 bases). CDR3 length: 11 amino acids. Germline V gene lookup returns CDR1 DFQATT and CDR2 SNEGSKA (reference sequence). Trimming stripped 7 bases from V and 2 bases from J, with 9 bases between. CDR3 loop: CSVTDPYEQYF. CDR3 in DNA: TGCAGTGTGACAGACCCCTACGAGCAGTACTTC.

V is TRBV2 and J is TRBJ1-5; no reliable D call. There are 14 residues in the CDR3. In germline, CDR1 is SNHLY, CDR2 FYNNEI. Deletions cut 6 bases from V and 0 bases from J, with 9 bases between. The CDR3: CASRPSYSNQPQHF. In DNA, the CDR3 is TGTGCCAGCAGGCCGTCATATAGCAATCAGCCCCAGCATTTT.

This chain links TRBV7-2 with TRBJ1-1; D not resolved. The CDR3 has 13 residues. Between the trimmed V and J ends, which lost 8 bases and 3 bases, there was a span of 13 bases. Germline V gene sequence: CDR1 SGHTA, CDR2 FQGNSA. The CDR3 sequence: CASAPPAYTEAFF. In DNA, the CDR3 is TGTGCCAGCGCCCCCCCGGCGTACACTGAAGCTTTCTTT.

V and J are TRBV29-1 and TRBJ2-7; TRBD1 aligns across 8 bases. Germline assignment: CDR1 SQVTM and CDR2 ANQGSEA. Trimming took 5 bases from V and 4 from J; bases not matched to a gene: 7. The CDR3 runs to 13 residues. The CDR3 here is CSVSSDREYEQYF. Here the CDR3 DNA reads TGCAGCGTTTCCTCGGACAGGGAATACGAGCAGTACTTC.

The gene calls are TRBV2 and TRBJ2-4; maybe TRBD1 (5 bases). This CDR3 spans 13 amino acids. CDR1 is SNHLY, CDR2 FYNNEI, per germline. V lost 6 bases and J lost 6, with 12 bases in between. CDR3 residues: CASSSQGRNIQYF. The CDR3 nucleotides are TGTGCCAGCAGCTCGCAGGGAAGAAACATTCAGTACTTC.